The entry below describes one T cell receptor (beta chain). The sample comes from a study of shared clonotypes between healthy human individuals. Assay execution proceeded at the deep level. Genomic DNA of each subset was evenly split across several immunoSEQ plates. The quantity of DNA used in unsorted PBMC replicate PCRs was 300 ng, corresponding to tens of thousands of T cell genomes. Source study methods: ImmunoSEQ supplied junction-only sequences lacking quality scores, so filtering was different. The repertoire was sequenced with immunoSEQ multiplex PCR; TCRdb's copy has only in-frame clones and lacks some. V and J calls plus clone size are reproduced from that table; the DNA served to infer D and trimming. The sample records 450,000 to 600,000 clones, 60% to 85% being singletons. CDR3 length equals 14 residues. Trimming cost V 6 bases and J 1 base; bases outside gene matches: 6. Looked up from germline, CDR1 is SQVTM and CDR2 is ANQGSEA.

The V and J genes are TRBV29-1 and TRBJ2-3; 8 nucleotides match TRBD2. This receptor was identified in a woman between 35 and 50 years old in good health. Some clones in this sample may be carry-over from other donors' samples. Material for sequencing was PBMCs. The CDR3 sequence: CSVSLGGGTDTQYF. In DNA, the CDR3 is TGCAGCGTCTCCCTCGGGGGGGGCACAGATACGCAGTATTTT.